This is a list of T cell receptor beta chains from one sample in a study of shared clonotypes between healthy human individuals. TCRdb's table, derived via immunoSEQ multiplex PCR, lists solely in-frame clones and lacks some. The sample consists of roughly 1,500,000 clones, approximately 98% of them appearing once. Sequencing was done on a sample of naive CD4+ T cells sorted from blood. The source is a man aged 30-40 years in good health. The CDR3 runs from the conserved cysteine through the conserved F or W. D genes are given only for firm matches. Expanded clones get a size class; other rows say once, few or many, or leave the size out.

D: TRBD2; size: .; V: TRBV28; J: TRBJ2-1; DNA: TGTGCCAGCAGTCGAATAGCGGGAGTGGATGGCTCCTACAATGAGCAGTTCTTC; CDR3: CASSRIAGVDGSYNEQFF
D: TRBD1; size: .; V: TRBV5-6; J: TRBJ2-7; DNA: TGTGCCAGCAGCATGACAGGGGGCCCTACCCTGGGGGAGCAGTACTTC; CDR3: CASSMTGGPTLGEQYF
D: .; size: .; V: TRBV30; J: TRBJ2-4; DNA: TGTGCCTGGAGGCCCCGGGGGTCCCGAAACATTCAGTACTTC; CDR3: CAWRPRGSRNIQYF
D: TRBD1; size: .; V: TRBV4-3; J: TRBJ2-3; DNA: TGCGCCAGCAGCTTCCGGGACAGGGTTGCAGATACGCAGTATTTT; CDR3: CASSFRDRVADTQYF
D: .; size: .; V: TRBV9; J: TRBJ2-2; DNA: TGTGCCAGCAGCGTAGGGCAGGGGAACGGGGAGCTGTTTTTT; CDR3: CASSVGQGNGELFF
D: TRBD1; size: .; V: TRBV7-9; J: TRBJ2-2; DNA: TGTGCCAGCAAAACAGGGGGCCCCACCGGGGAGCTGTTTTTT; CDR3: CASKTGGPTGELFF
D: TRBD2; size: once; V: TRBV7-9; J: TRBJ2-1; DNA: TGTGCCAGCAGCCCGCGACTAGCGGATTACAATGAGCAGTTCTTC; CDR3: CASSPRLADYNEQFF
D: TRBD2; size: .; V: TRBV29-1; J: TRBJ2-1; DNA: TGCAGCGTTAAGACTAGCGGGAGCCTCTACAATGAGCAGTTCTTC; CDR3: CSVKTSGSLYNEQFF
D: TRBD1; size: .; V: TRBV6-6; J: TRBJ1-3; DNA: TGTGCCGTTAGACAGGGAGCGAGAAACACCATATATTTT; CDR3: CAVRQGARNTIYF
D: TRBD1; size: .; V: TRBV5-1; J: TRBJ1-1; DNA: TGCGCCAGCAGCGTGGACAGGGGTGGGACCGGGGCTTTCTTT; CDR3: CASSVDRGGTGAFF
D: TRBD2; size: once; V: TRBV7-9; J: TRBJ2-7; DNA: TGTGCCAGCACCATAATAACTAGCGGGTTATACGAGCAGTACTTC; CDR3: CASTIITSGLYEQYF
D: .; size: .; V: TRBV11-2; J: TRBJ1-1; DNA: TGTGCCAGCAGCCCAGACAGTCCCCGAGCTTTCTTT; CDR3: CASSPDSPRAFF
D: .; size: .; V: TRBV28; J: TRBJ2-5; DNA: TGTGCCAGCAGTTTACCCTCCGCGGAGACCCAGTACTTC; CDR3: CASSLPSAETQYF
D: .; size: .; V: TRBV30; J: TRBJ1-2; DNA: TGTGCCTGGAAGGCAGGGCTTGTGAGGGGCTACACCTTC; CDR3: CAWKAGLVRGYTF
D: .; size: .; V: TRBV11-2; J: TRBJ2-2; DNA: TGTGCCAGCAGCTTACCCTTCCCCGGGGAGCTGTTTTTT; CDR3: CASSLPFPGELFF
D: .; size: .; V: TRBV5-4; J: TRBJ2-5; DNA: TGTGCCAGCAGCTTATACACGGGGGAGACCCAGTACTTC; CDR3: CASSLYTGETQYF
D: .; size: once; V: TRBV5-1; J: TRBJ2-2; DNA: TGCGCCAGCAGCTTGGACACGACGAACACCGGGGAGCTGTTTTTT; CDR3: CASSLDTTNTGELFF
D: TRBD1; size: once; V: TRBV7-2; J: TRBJ1-1; DNA: TGTGCCAGCAGCATCGGGACAGTAGGAGCTTTCTTT; CDR3: CASSIGTVGAFF
D: TRBD2; size: .; V: TRBV11-2; J: TRBJ2-1; DNA: TGTGCCAGCAGCTTAGAGGCTAGCGGGAGACGAGATGAGCAGTTCTTC; CDR3: CASSLEASGRRDEQFF
D: TRBD1; size: .; V: TRBV5-6; J: TRBJ2-7; DNA: TGTGCCAGCAGCCATGGACAGGGGGACTACGAGCAGTACTTC; CDR3: CASSHGQGDYEQYF
D: .; size: .; V: TRBV27; J: TRBJ2-7; DNA: TGTGCCAGCAGTTTACAACAGTTCTCCTACGAGCAGTACTTC; CDR3: CASSLQQFSYEQYF
D: .; size: .; V: TRBV6-5; J: TRBJ2-3; DNA: TGTGCCAGCAGTCCGTTTTCAGATACGCAGTATTTT; CDR3: CASSPFSDTQYF
D: .; size: .; V: TRBV5-4; J: TRBJ2-7; DNA: TGTGCCAGCAGCTCAATAGACTTTCCCGAGCAGTACTTC; CDR3: CASSSIDFPEQYF
D: .; size: .; V: TRBV11-2; J: TRBJ2-7; DNA: TGTGCCAGCAGCTACTACCATGATAGCTCCTACGAGCAGTACTTC; CDR3: CASSYYHDSSYEQYF
D: .; size: once; V: TRBV18; J: TRBJ2-7; DNA: TGTGCCAGCGCAAAGACGGGATCCGTACTCTCCTACGAGCAGTACTTC; CDR3: CASAKTGSVLSYEQYF
D: .; size: .; V: TRBV19; J: TRBJ2-7; DNA: TGTGCCAGTAGTATTGGGCACGCGGACTACGAGCAGTACTTC; CDR3: CASSIGHADYEQYF
D: TRBD1; size: once; V: TRBV11-3; J: TRBJ2-2; DNA: TGTGCCAGCAGCTCCCCGGGACAGCTCTCCGGGGAGCTGTTTTTT; CDR3: CASSSPGQLSGELFF
D: .; size: .; V: TRBV27; J: TRBJ1-2; DNA: TGTGCCAGCAGTTCCCCCTCGGCCGGACTGGAAAACTATGGCTACACCTTC; CDR3: CASSSPSAGLENYGYTF
D: .; size: .; V: TRBV19; J: TRBJ1-2; DNA: TGTGCCAGTACTTGGACAGCCAACTATGGCTACACCTTC; CDR3: CASTWTANYGYTF
D: .; size: .; V: TRBV5-1; J: TRBJ2-2; DNA: TGCGCCAGCAGCTTGGAGACAGGGGAGCTGTTTTTT; CDR3: CASSLETGELFF
D: .; size: .; V: TRBV29-1; J: TRBJ2-3; DNA: TGCAGCGTTCGGGGCAGGGTCGCAGATACGCAGTATTTT; CDR3: CSVRGRVADTQYF
D: TRBD2; size: .; V: TRBV14; J: TRBJ2-2; DNA: TGTGCCAGCAGCCAGAGGACTGGGACTAGCGGGAGAACCGGGGAGCTGTTTTTT; CDR3: CASSQRTGTSGRTGELFF
D: .; size: .; V: TRBV5-1; J: TRBJ2-2; DNA: TGCGCCAGCAGCTTGTCAGGGGGGCGCACCGGGGAGCTGTTTTTT; CDR3: CASSLSGGRTGELFF
D: .; size: .; V: TRBV29-1; J: TRBJ2-7; DNA: TGCAGACAGATGGGAGTGACCAACCTCTACGAGCAGTACTTC; CDR3: CRQMGVTNLYEQYF
D: .; size: .; V: TRBV7-2; J: TRBJ2-1; DNA: TGTGCCAGCAGCTTTAGGGGCAATGAGCAGTTCTTC; CDR3: CASSFRGNEQFF
D: .; size: once; V: TRBV14; J: TRBJ1-3; DNA: TGTGCCAGCAGACACTGGGCTGGAAACACCATATATTTT; CDR3: CASRHWAGNTIYF
D: .; size: .; V: TRBV12-5; J: TRBJ2-5; DNA: TGTGCTAGTGGTTTCATTTGGGCCGTAGGAGAGACCCAGTACTTC; CDR3: CASGFIWAVGETQYF
D: TRBD1; size: .; V: TRBV11-2; J: TRBJ2-5; DNA: TGTGCCAGCAGCATCGGACAGGGTCCCCAGTACTTC; CDR3: CASSIGQGPQYF
D: .; size: .; V: TRBV18; J: TRBJ1-5; DNA: TGTGCCAGCTCACCAAGCGACAGCAATCAGCCCCAGCATTTT; CDR3: CASSPSDSNQPQHF
D: .; size: .; V: TRBV5-6; J: TRBJ2-2; DNA: TGTGCCAGCAGCCCCGTTTTGTGGGACGCGAACACCGGGGAGCTGTTTTTT; CDR3: CASSPVLWDANTGELFF
D: .; size: .; V: TRBV5-8; J: TRBJ2-2; DNA: TGTGCCAGCAGGAACCTGACAGGGGAGCTGTTTTTT; CDR3: CASRNLTGELFF
D: .; size: .; V: TRBV28; J: TRBJ1-3; DNA: TGTGCCAGCAGTTTGTTAGGGGGGATTGGGTCTGGAAACACCATATATTTT; CDR3: CASSLLGGIGSGNTIYF
D: TRBD1; size: .; V: TRBV28; J: TRBJ1-1; DNA: TGTGCCAGCAGTTTATCGCGGACAGGGACGAAAGCTTTCTTT; CDR3: CASSLSRTGTKAFF
D: TRBD2; size: .; V: TRBV5-1; J: TRBJ2-5; DNA: TGCGCCAGCAGCTTGGCACTAGCGGGAGCGGAAGAGACCCAGTACTTC; CDR3: CASSLALAGAEETQYF